These 3 T cell receptor beta chains originate from one sample sequenced in a study of T-cell memory formation after mild COVID-19. TCRdb itself ran the 5' RACE reads through MiXCR, one entry per CDR3 protein. In the table there are fewer than 150,000 distinct CDR3 sequences, more than 15% of which are singletons. Sequencing was carried out using PBMCs or a T cell subset sorted from them (not recorded which). The origin of the receptors is a man between 18 and 29 years old who had mild COVID-19 (a few samples of this study predate the infection). Cell type and time point are not known.

The chain joins TRBV10-3 to TRBJ2-6; D may match TRBD1 or TRBD2 (5 bases each). Between the trimmed V and J ends, which lost 5 bases and 0 bases, there was a span of 14 bases. The CDR3 spans 17 residues. In germline, CDR1 is ENHRY, CDR2 SYGVKD. The CDR3 bases are TGTGCCATCAGTCCGGGACGGCCCTACTCTGGGGCCAACGTCCTGACTTTC. Translation: CAISPGRPYSGANVLTF.

This clonotype was detected only once. The chain joins TRBV20-1 to TRBJ2-3, with TRBD2 identical over 10 bases. V dropped 5 bases and J dropped 2; count of bases not matched to a gene: 7. From germline, CDR1 is DFQATT and CDR2 SNEGSKA (reference sequence). CDR3 length: 15 amino acids. CDR3 sequence (DNA): TGCAGTGCTTTCTCAGCGGGGGGGCTCACAGATACGCAGTATTTT. Amino acids: CSAFSAGGLTDTQYF.

This sequence joins TRBV12-3 or TRBV12-4 and TRBJ1-6; TRBD1 aligns across 7 bases. This CDR3 spans 13 amino acids. The V and J ends lost 7 bases and 9 bases, in that order; junction bases with no gene match: 6. The CDR3 bases are TGTGCCAGCAACCGGGACAGATTTTCACCCCTCCACTTT. Its protein is CASNRDRFSPLHF.